The T cell receptor beta chain under discussion was sequenced for a study of T cells in Graves' hyperthyroidism and ophthalmopathy. Patients counted as stable if ophthalmopathy did not develop within 18 months. The source material, RNA transcripts, was used to amplify TCR beta CDR3 regions. Using the HTBI primer set, a first-round RT-PCR was run on the TCR CDR3. TCRdb recomputed calls from the multiplex PCR reads with MiXCR, one row per CDR3 protein. The sample consists of roughly 700,000 distinct CDR3 sequences, over 35% of them appearing once. This clonotype was found a few times. Germline trimming cut 1 base from V and 6 bases from J; bases unmatched to any gene: 7. Germline lookup yields CDR1 LGHNA and CDR2 YSLEER. The CDR3 length is 15 residues.

The sequenced material came from blood. The TCR originated in a woman aged 40-49 years with Graves' hyperthyroidism. The rearrangement uses TRBV4-3 and TRBJ2-7; 9 bases fit TRBD2. The CDR3 here is CASSQGGGGAVEQYF. For the CDR3, the DNA is TGCGCCAGCAGCCAAGGTGGCGGGGGGGCCGTCGAGCAGTACTTC.